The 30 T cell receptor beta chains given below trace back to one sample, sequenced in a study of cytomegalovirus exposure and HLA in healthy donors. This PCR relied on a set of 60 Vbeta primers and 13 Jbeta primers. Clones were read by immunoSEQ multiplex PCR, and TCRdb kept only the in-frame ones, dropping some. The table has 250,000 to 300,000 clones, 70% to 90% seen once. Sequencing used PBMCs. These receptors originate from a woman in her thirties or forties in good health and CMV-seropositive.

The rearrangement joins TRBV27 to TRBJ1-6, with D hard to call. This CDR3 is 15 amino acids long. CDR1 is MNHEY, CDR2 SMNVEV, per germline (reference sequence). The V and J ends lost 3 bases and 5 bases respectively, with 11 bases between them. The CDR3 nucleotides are TGTGCCAGCAGTTTGGGCACAGCAGATAATTCACCCCTCCACTTT. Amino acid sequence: CASSLGTADNSPLHF.

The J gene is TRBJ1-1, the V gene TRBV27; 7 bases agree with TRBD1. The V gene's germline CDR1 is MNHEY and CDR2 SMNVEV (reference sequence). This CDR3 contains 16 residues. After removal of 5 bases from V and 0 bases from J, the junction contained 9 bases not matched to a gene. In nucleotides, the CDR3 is TGTGCCAGCAGTCTACAGGGGAATGCGGTGAACACTGAAGCTTTCTTT. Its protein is CASSLQGNAVNTEAFF.

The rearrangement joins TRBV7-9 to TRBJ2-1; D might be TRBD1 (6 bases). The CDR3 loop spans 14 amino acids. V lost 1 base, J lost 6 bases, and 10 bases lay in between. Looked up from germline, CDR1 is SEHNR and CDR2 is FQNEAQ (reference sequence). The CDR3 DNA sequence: TGTGCCAGCAGCTTAGTGCAGGGGCCCAATGAGCAGTTCTTC. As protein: CASSLVQGPNEQFF.

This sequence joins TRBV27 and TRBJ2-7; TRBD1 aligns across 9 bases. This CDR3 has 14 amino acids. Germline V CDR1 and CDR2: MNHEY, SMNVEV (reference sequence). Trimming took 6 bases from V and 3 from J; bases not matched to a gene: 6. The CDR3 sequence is CASRFTGGNYEQYF. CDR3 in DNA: TGTGCCAGCAGGTTCACAGGGGGCAACTACGAGCAGTACTTC.

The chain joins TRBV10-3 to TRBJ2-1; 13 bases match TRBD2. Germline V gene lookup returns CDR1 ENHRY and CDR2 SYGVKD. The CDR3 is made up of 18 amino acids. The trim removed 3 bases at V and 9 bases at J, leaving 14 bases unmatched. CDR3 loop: CAISEAQSGLAGMGEQFF. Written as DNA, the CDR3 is TGTGCCATCAGTGAAGCACAATCGGGACTAGCGGGAATGGGTGAGCAGTTCTTC.

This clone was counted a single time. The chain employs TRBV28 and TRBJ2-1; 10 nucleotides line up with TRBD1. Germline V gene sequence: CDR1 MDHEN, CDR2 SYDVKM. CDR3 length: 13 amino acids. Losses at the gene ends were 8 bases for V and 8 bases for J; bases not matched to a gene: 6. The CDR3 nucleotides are TGTGCCAGCGGGACAGGGGTTAGGGATGAGCAGTTCTTC. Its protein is CASGTGVRDEQFF.

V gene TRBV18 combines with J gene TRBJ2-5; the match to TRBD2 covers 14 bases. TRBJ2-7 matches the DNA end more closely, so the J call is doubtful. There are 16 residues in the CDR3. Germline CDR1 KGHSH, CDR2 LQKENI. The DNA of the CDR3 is TGTGCCAGCTCACCACAAGGGACTAGCGGGAGATACGAGCAGTACTTC. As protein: CASSPQGTSGRYEQYF.

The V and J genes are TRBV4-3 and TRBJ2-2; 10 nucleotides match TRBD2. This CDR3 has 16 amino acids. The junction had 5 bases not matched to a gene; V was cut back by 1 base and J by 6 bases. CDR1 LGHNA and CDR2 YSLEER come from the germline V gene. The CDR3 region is CASSQAGGLAAGELFF. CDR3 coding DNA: TGCGCCAGCAGCCAAGCGGGTGGACTAGCGGCCGGGGAGCTGTTTTTT.

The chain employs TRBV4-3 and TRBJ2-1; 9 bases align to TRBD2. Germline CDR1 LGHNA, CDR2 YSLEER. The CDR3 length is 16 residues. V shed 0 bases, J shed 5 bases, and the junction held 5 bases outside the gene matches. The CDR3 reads CASSQDSASGNNEQFF. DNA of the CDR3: TGCGCCAGCAGCCAAGATTCGGCTAGCGGGAACAATGAGCAGTTCTTC.

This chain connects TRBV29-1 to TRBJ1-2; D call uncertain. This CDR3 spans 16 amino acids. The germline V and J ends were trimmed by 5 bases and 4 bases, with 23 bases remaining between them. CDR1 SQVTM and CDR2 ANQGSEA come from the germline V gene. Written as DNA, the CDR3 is TGCAGCGTTTACACTAGTTACCGACCGGATCTCTATGGCTACACCTTC. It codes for CSVYTSYRPDLYGYTF.

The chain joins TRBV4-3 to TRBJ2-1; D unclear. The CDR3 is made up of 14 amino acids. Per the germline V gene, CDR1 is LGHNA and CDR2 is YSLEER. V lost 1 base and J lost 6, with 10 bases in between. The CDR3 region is CASSQVGGANEQFF. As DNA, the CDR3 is TGCGCCAGCAGCCAAGTCGGCGGAGCCAATGAGCAGTTCTTC.

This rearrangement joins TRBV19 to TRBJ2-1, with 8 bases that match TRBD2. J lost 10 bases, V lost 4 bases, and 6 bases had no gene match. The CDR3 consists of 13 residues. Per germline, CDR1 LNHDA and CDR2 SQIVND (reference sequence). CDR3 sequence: CASSKRESKEQFF. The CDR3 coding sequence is TGTGCCAGTAGTAAGCGGGAGTCAAAGGAGCAGTTCTTC.

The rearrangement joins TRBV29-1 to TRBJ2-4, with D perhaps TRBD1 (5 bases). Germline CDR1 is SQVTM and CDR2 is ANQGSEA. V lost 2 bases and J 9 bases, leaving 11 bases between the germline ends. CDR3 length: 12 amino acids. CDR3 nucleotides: TGCAGCGTTGAATTAGTCGACAGCATTCAGTACTTC. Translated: CSVELVDSIQYF.

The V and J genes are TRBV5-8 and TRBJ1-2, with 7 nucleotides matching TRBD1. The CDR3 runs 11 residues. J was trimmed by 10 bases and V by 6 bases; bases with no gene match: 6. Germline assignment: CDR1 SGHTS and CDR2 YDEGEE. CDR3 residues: CASTGTAIYTF. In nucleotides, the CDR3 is TGTGCCAGCACCGGGACAGCGATCTACACCTTC.

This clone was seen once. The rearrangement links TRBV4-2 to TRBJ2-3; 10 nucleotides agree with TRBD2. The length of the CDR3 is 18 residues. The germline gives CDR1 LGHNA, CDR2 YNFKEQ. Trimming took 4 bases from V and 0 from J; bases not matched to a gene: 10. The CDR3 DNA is TGTGCCAGCAGCCCCCGTGAAGCGGGAGGGATTAGCACAGATACGCAGTATTTT. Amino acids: CASSPREAGGISTDTQYF.

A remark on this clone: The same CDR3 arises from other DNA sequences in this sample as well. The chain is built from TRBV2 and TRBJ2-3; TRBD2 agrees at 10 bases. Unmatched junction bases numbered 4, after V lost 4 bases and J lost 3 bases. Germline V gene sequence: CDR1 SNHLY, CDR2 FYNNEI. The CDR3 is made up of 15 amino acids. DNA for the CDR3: TGTGCCAGCAGTGTTGGAGCGGGAGGGACAGATACGCAGTATTTT. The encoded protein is CASSVGAGGTDTQYF.

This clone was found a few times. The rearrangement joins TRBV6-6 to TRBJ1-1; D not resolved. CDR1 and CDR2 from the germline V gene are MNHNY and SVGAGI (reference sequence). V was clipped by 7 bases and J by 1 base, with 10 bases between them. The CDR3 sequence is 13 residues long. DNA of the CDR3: TGTGCCAGCATCCCCCGAGGGAACACTGAAGCTTTCTTT. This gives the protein CASIPRGNTEAFF.

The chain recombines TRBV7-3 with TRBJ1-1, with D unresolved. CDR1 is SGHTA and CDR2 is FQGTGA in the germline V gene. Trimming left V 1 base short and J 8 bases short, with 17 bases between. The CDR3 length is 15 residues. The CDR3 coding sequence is TGTGCCAGCAGCTTAAGTGGTGGGCAGCTTCTGGAAGCTTTCTTT. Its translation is CASSLSGGQLLEAFF.

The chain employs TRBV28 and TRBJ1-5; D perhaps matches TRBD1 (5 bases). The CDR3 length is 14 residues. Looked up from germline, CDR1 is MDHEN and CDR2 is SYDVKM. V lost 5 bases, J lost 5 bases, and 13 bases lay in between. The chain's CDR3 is CASSIAGSHQPQHF. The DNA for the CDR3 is TGTGCCAGCAGTATCGCAGGGTCTCATCAGCCCCAGCATTTT. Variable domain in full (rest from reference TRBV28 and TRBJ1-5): DVKVTQSSRYLVKRTGEKVFLECVQDMDHENMFWYRQDPGLGLRLIYFSYDVKMKEKGDIPEGYSVSREKKERFSLILESASTNQTSMYLCASSIAGSHQPQHFGDGTRLSIL.

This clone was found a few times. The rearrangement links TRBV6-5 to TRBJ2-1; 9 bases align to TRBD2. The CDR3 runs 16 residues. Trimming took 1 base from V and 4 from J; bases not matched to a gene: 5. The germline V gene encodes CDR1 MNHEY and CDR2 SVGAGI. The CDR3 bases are TGTGCCAGCAGTTACTATGGGCGGGGGGGGTACAATGAGCAGTTCTTC. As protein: CASSYYGRGGYNEQFF.

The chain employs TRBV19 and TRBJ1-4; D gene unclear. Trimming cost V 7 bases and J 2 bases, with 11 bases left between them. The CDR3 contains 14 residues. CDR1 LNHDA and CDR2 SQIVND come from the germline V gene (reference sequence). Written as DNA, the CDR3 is TGTGCCAGTAATTCTGCACACACTAATGAAAAACTGTTTTTT. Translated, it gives CASNSAHTNEKLFF. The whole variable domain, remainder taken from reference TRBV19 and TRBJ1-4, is DGGITQSPKYLFRKEGQNVTLSCEQNLNHDAMYWYRQDPGQGLRLIYYSQIVNDFQKGDIAEGYSVSREKKESFPLTVTSAQKNPTAFYLCASNSAHTNEKLFFGSGTQLSVL.

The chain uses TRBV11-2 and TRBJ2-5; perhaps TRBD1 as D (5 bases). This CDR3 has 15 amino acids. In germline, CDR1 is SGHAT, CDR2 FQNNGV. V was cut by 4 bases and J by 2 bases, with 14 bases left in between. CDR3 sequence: CASSSKGFRQETQYF. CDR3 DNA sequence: TGTGCCAGCAGCTCCAAGGGGTTTAGGCAAGAGACCCAGTACTTC.

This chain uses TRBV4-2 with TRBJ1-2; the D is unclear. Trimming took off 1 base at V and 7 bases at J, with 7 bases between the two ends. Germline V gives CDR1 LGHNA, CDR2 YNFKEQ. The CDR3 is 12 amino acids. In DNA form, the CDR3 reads TGTGCCAGCAGCCAAGGTCCTTCTGGCTACACCTTC. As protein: CASSQGPSGYTF.

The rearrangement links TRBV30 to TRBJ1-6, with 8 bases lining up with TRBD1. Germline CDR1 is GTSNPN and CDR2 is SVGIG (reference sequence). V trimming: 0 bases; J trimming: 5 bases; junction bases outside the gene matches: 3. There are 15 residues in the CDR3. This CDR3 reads CAWSVQGDNNSPLHF. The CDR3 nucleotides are TGTGCCTGGAGTGTACAGGGGGACAATAATTCACCCCTCCACTTT.

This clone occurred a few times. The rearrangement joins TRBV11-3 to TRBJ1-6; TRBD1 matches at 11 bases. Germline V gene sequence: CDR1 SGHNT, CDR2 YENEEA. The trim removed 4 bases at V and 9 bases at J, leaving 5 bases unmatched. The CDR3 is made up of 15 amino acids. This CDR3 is CASSSGTGGGSPLHF. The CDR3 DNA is TGTGCCAGCAGCTCCGGGACAGGGGGGGGTTCACCCCTCCACTTT.

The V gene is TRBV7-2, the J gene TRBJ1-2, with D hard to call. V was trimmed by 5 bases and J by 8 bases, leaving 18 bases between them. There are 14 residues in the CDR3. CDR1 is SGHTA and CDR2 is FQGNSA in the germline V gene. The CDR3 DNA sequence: TGTGCCAGCAGCCCCATCGGGGAGGAAAACGGCTACACCTTC. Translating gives CASSPIGEENGYTF.

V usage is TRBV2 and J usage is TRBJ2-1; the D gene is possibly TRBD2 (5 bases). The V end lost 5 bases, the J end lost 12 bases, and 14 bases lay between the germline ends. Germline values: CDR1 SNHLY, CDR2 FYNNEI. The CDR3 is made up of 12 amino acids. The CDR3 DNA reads TGTGCCAGCAGTTCAACTAGTTCTTCGCAGTTCTTC. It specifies CASSSTSSSQFF.

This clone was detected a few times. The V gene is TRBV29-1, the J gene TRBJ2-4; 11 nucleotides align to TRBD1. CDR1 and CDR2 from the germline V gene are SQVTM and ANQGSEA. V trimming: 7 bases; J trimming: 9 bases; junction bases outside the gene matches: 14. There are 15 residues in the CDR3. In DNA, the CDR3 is TGCAGCGGGCAAACGGGTGGGACAGGGGGGGGCATTCAGTACTTC. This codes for CSGQTGGTGGGIQYF. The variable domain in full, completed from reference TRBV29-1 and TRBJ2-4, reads SAVISQKPSRDICQRGTSLTIQCQVDSQVTMMFWYRQQPGQSLTLIATANQGSEATYESGFVIDKFPISRPNLTFSTLTVSNMSPEDSSIYLCSGQTGGTGGGIQYFGAGTRLSVL.

Written as DNA, the CDR3 is TGTGCCAGCTCACCACCGGGCGAGACCCAGTACTTC. It yields the protein CASSPPGETQYF. This chain joins TRBV18 and TRBJ2-5; D gene unclear. Germline CDR1 KGHSH, CDR2 LQKENI. Trimming stripped 0 bases from V and 5 bases from J, with 4 bases between. The CDR3 extends over 12 amino acids.

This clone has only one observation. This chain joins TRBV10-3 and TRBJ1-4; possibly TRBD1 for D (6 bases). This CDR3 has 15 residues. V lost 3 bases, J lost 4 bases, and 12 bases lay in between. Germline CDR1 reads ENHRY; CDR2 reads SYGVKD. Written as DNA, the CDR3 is TGTGCCATCAGTGATGGGGGGGCGGTTAATGAAAAACTGTTTTTT. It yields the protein CAISDGGAVNEKLFF.